Following are 15 T cell receptor beta chains from one sample sequenced in a study of PD-L1 blockade in urothelial cancer. Sequenced by immunoSEQ multiplex PCR; TCRdb stores in-frame clones only, minus some. The sample lists some 56,000 clones, roughly 80% occurring once. Noted time point: pretreatment peripheral blood. Sequencing used PBMCs, obtained around atezolizumab (anti-PD-L1) treatment. The source of these receptors is a man between 45 and 60 years old with urothelial cancer.

This chain links TRBV5-4 with TRBJ2-7, with TRBD1 matching 9 bases. V dropped 4 bases and J dropped 3; count of bases not matched to a gene: 5. Germline V lookup: CDR1 SGHNT, CDR2 YYREEE (reference sequence). The CDR3 sequence is 14 residues long. The DNA of the CDR3 is TGTGCCAGCAGCAGAGAGGACAGGGGCTACGAGCAGTACTTC. It yields the protein CASSREDRGYEQYF.

J is TRBJ2-2 and V is TRBV7-9; D uncertain. Per the germline V gene, CDR1 is SEHNR and CDR2 is FQNEAQ (reference sequence). This CDR3 is built from 13 residues. Trimming removed 6 bases at V and 1 base at J, with 6 bases between. The CDR3 DNA reads as TGTGCCAGCAGTACCGGGAACACCGGGGAGCTGTTTTTT. Encoded protein: CASSTGNTGELFF. Looking up the rest from reference TRBV7-9 and TRBJ2-2 gives the full variable domain: DTGVSQNPRHKITKRGQNVTFRCDPISEHNRLYWYRQTLGQGPEFLTYFQNEAQLEKSRLLSDRFSAERPKGSFSTLEIQRTEQGDSAMYLCASSTGNTGELFFGEGSRLTVL.

In this sample, this clone turned up a few times. This chain links TRBV12-5 with TRBJ2-3, with unresolved D. This CDR3 region has 13 residues. The germline V and J ends were trimmed by 4 bases and 4 bases, with 9 bases remaining between them. Germline V gives CDR1 LGHNT, CDR2 FRNRAP. This CDR3 is CASGYLIADTQYF. The CDR3, as DNA: TGTGCTAGTGGTTATTTGATAGCAGATACGCAGTATTTT.

The gene calls are TRBV19 and TRBJ2-1; a possible D gene is TRBD2 (6 bases). Trimming took off 5 bases at V and 6 bases at J, with 14 bases between the two ends. CDR1 LNHDA and CDR2 SQIVND come from the germline V gene (reference sequence). There are 14 residues in the CDR3. In DNA, the CDR3 is TGTGCCAGTAGTCCCGGAGGAGGGAGCAATGAGCAGTTCTTC. Its translation is CASSPGGGSNEQFF. Looking up the rest from reference TRBV19 and TRBJ2-1 gives the full variable domain: DGGITQSPKYLFRKEGQNVTLSCEQNLNHDAMYWYRQDPGQGLRLIYYSQIVNDFQKGDIAEGYSVSREKKESFPLTVTSAQKNPTAFYLCASSPGGGSNEQFFGPGTRLTVL.

In DNA, the CDR3 is TGCGCCAGCAGCCAACTGAAGCCGGGACTAGCGGGAGGGAGTGAGCAGTTCTTC. Protein product: CASSQLKPGLAGGSEQFF. The chain couples TRBV4-3 to TRBJ2-1; 16 bases fit TRBD2. The CDR3 is 18 amino acids. The germline V gene encodes CDR1 LGHNA and CDR2 YSLEER. V lost 2 bases, J lost 9 bases, and 10 bases stayed unmatched.

This rearrangement joins TRBV2 to TRBJ2-4; D unresolved. This CDR3 spans 15 amino acids. The V end lost 5 bases, the J end lost 0 bases, and 11 bases lay between the germline ends. Germline lookup yields CDR1 SNHLY and CDR2 FYNNEI. CDR3 nucleotides: TGTGCCAGCAGTCCCTTAGCAGTAGCCAAAAACATTCAGTACTTC. As protein: CASSPLAVAKNIQYF.

This chain links TRBV15 with TRBJ2-2; tentatively, D is TRBD1 (5 bases). Germline V lookup: CDR1 LNHNV, CDR2 YYDKDF (reference sequence). The CDR3 is 14 amino acids. V lost 5 bases and J lost 2, with 9 bases in between. CDR3 DNA sequence: TGTGCCACCAGCGTGACAGCTAACACCGGGGAGCTGTTTTTT. Amino acids: CATSVTANTGELFF.

The V and J genes are TRBV9 and TRBJ1-2; 10 bases agree with TRBD1. Germline CDR1 is SGDLS and CDR2 is YYNGEE. V gave up 3 bases and J gave up 3 bases; unmatched junction bases: 8. The CDR3 has 16 amino acids. The CDR3 region is CASSAGGTGVDYGYTF. The CDR3 DNA is TGTGCCAGCAGCGCAGGAGGGACAGGGGTAGACTATGGCTACACCTTC.

This sequence joins TRBV5-8 and TRBJ2-5; the D gene is possibly TRBD2 (5 bases). The CDR3 is 11 residues long. Germline CDR1 reads SGHTS; CDR2 reads YDEGEE. With 4 bases removed from V and 12 bases from J, the gap between germline ends came to 13 bases. The CDR3 protein is CASSEMNSEYF. CDR3 DNA sequence: TGTGCCAGCAGCGAGATGAATAGCGAGTACTTC.

The CDR3 nucleotides are TGTGCCAGCAGCCCCTCGGACAGGTCATCAGAGACCCAGTACTTC. Amino acids: CASSPSDRSSETQYF. This chain joins TRBV11-2 and TRBJ2-5; the match to TRBD1 covers 7 bases. The germline CDR1 and CDR2 sequences are SGHAT and FQNNGV. This CDR3 region has 15 residues. The J segment lost 4 bases and the V segment lost 5 bases, leaving 10 bases of the junction unmatched.

The CDR3: CASSDPLGGSGNTIYF. In nucleotides, the CDR3 is TGTGCCAGCAGTGACCCCCTGGGAGGCTCTGGAAACACCATATATTTT. V is TRBV2 and J is TRBJ1-3; D not resolved. The CDR3 runs to 16 residues. Germline assignment: CDR1 SNHLY and CDR2 FYNNEI. The ends were cut back, 3 bases at V and 0 bases at J, with 12 bases in the middle.

V usage is TRBV29-1 and J usage is TRBJ2-2, with 7 bases lining up with TRBD2. This CDR3 contains 16 residues. The J segment lost 1 base and the V segment lost 6 bases, leaving 11 bases of the junction unmatched. Germline V gene lookup returns CDR1 SQVTM and CDR2 ANQGSEA. The CDR3: CSVVGASGQNTGELFF. The CDR3 DNA is TGCAGCGTGGTTGGGGCTAGCGGTCAGAACACCGGGGAGCTGTTTTTT.

The chain combines TRBV7-9 with TRBJ2-5, with D perhaps matching TRBD2 (7 bases). Trimming removed 5 bases from V and 4 bases from J, with 23 bases in between. The germline V gene encodes CDR1 SEHNR and CDR2 FQNEAQ (reference sequence). This CDR3 is 17 amino acids long. Here the CDR3 reads CASSPMSRGGQAETQYF. The CDR3 DNA follows: TGTGCCAGCAGCCCGATGAGTAGGGGGGGGCAGGCAGAGACCCAGTACTTC.

The rearrangement uses TRBV5-1 and TRBJ2-3; 8 bases match TRBD2. Germline loops: CDR1 SGHRS, CDR2 YFSETQ. The V and J ends lost 3 bases and 4 bases, in that order; junction bases with no gene match: 4. CDR3 size: 14 residues. In DNA, the CDR3 is TGCGCCAGCAGCTGGGACGGGAGGGCAGATACGCAGTATTTT. Translating it yields CASSWDGRADTQYF.

V usage is TRBV10-3 and J usage is TRBJ1-2; weak D call: TRBD1 (6 bases). The CDR3 consists of 15 residues. Germline V CDR1 and CDR2: ENHRY, SYGVKD. The V end was cut by 7 bases, the J end by 3 bases, with 18 bases between. The CDR3 protein is CAIKFGGARDYGYTF. The CDR3 nucleotides read TGTGCCATCAAATTTGGGGGGGCGCGTGACTATGGCTACACCTTC.